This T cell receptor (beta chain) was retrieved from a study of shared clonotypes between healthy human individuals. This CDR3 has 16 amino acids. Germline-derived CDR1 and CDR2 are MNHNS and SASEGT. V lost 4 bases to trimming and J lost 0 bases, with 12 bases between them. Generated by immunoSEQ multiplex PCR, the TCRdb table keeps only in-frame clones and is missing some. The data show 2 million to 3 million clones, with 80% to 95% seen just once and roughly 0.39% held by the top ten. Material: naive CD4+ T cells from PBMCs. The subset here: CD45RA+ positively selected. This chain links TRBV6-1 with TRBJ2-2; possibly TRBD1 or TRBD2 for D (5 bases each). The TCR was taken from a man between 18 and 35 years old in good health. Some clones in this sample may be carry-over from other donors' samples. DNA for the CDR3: TGTGCCAGCAGTGCCCCGGGACCAGCGAACACCGGGGAGCTGTTTTTT. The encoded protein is CASSAPGPANTGELFF.